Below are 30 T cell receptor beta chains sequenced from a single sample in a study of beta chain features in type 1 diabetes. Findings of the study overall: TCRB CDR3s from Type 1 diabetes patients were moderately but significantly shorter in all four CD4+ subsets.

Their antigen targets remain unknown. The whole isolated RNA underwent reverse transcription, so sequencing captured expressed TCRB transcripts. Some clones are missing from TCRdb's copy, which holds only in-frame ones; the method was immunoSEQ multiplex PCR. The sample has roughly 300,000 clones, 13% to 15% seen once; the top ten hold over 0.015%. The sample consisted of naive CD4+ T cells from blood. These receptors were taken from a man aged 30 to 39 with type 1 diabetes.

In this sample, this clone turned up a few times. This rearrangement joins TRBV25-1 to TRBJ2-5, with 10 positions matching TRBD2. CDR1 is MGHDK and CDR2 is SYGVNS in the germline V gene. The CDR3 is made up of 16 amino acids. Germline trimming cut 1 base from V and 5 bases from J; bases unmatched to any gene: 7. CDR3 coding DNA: TGTGCCAGCAGTGAATGGGCTAGCGGGAGTCAGGAGACCCAGTACTTC. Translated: CASSEWASGSQETQYF.

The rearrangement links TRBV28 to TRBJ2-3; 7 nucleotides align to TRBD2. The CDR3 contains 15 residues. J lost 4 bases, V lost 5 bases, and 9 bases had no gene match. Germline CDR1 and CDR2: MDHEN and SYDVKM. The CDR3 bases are TGTGCCAGCAGTAGGCGGGAGCTTAGGTCAGATACGCAGTATTTT. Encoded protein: CASSRRELRSDTQYF.

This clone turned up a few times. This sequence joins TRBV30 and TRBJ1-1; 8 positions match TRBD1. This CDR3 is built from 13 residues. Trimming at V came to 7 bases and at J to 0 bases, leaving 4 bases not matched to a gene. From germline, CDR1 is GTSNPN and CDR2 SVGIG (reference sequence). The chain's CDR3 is CAFRTGLNTEAFF. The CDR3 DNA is TGTGCCTTCCGGACAGGGTTGAACACTGAAGCTTTCTTT. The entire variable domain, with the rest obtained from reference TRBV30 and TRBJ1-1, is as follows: SQTIHQWPATLVQPVGSPLSLECTVEGTSNPNLYWYRQAAGRGLQLLFYSVGIGQISSEVPQNLSASRPQDRQFILSSKKLLLSDSGFYLCAFRTGLNTEAFFGQGTRLTVV.

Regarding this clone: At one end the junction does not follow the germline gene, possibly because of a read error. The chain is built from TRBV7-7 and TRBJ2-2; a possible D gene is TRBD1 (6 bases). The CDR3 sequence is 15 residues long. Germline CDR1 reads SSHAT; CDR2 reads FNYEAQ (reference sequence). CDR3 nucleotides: TGTGCTAGCAGCCTCCTAGGGGGGAACACCGGGGAGCTGTTTTTT. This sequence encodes CASSLLGGNTGELFF.

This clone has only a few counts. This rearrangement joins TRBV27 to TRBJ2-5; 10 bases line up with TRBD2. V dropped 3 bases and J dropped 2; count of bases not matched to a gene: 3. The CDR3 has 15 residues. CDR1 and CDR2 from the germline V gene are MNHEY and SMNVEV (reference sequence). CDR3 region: CASSFSGRVQETQYF. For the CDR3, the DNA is TGTGCCAGCAGTTTCAGCGGGAGGGTTCAAGAGACCCAGTACTTC.

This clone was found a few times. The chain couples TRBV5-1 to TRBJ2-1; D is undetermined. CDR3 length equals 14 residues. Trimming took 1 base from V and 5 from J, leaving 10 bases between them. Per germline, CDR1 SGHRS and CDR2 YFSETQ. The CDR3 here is CASSLSPGNNEQFF. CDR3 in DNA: TGCGCCAGCAGCTTGTCGCCAGGAAACAATGAGCAGTTCTTC.

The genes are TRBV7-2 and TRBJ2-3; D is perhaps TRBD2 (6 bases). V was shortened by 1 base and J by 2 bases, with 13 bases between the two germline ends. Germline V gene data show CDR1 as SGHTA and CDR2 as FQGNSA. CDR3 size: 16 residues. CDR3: CASSLEGGTPTDTQYF. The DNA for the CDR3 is TGTGCCAGCAGCTTAGAAGGCGGGACCCCCACAGATACGCAGTATTTT.

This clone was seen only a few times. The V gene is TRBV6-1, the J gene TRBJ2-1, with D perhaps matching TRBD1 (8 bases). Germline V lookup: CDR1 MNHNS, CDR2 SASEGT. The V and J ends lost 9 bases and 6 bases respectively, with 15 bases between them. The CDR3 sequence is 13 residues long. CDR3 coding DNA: TGTGCCAGTGGAACAGGGGGGGGCAATGAGCAGTTCTTC. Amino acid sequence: CASGTGGGNEQFF.

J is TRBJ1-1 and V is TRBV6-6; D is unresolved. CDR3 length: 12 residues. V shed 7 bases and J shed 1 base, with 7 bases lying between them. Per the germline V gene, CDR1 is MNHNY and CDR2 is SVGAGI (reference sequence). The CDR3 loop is CASMDWNTEAFF. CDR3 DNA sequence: TGTGCCAGCATGGACTGGAACACTGAAGCTTTCTTT.

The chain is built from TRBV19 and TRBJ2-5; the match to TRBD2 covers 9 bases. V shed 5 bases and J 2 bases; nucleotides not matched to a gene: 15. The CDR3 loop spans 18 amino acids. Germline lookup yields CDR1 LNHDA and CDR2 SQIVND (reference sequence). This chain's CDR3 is CASSPWTSDPGVQETQYF. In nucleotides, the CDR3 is TGTGCCAGTAGTCCCTGGACTAGCGACCCTGGGGTACAAGAGACCCAGTACTTC.

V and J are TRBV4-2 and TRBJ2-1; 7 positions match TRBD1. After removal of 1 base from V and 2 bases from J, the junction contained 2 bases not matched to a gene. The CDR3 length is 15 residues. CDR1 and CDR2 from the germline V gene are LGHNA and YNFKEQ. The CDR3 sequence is CASSQGQGPYNEQFF. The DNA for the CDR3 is TGTGCCAGCAGCCAAGGACAGGGCCCCTACAATGAGCAGTTCTTC.

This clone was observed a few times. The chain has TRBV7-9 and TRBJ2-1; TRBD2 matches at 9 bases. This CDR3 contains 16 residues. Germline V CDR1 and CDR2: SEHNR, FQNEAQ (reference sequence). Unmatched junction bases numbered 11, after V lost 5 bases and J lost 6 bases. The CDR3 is CASSEPVAGVSNEQFF. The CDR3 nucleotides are TGTGCCAGCAGCGAACCTGTAGCGGGAGTGTCCAATGAGCAGTTCTTC.

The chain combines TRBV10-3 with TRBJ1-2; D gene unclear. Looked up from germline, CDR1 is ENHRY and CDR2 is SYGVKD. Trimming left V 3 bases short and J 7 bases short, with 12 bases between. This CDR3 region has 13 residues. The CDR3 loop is CAISEMQVGGYTF. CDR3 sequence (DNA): TGTGCCATCAGTGAAATGCAGGTTGGTGGCTACACCTTC.

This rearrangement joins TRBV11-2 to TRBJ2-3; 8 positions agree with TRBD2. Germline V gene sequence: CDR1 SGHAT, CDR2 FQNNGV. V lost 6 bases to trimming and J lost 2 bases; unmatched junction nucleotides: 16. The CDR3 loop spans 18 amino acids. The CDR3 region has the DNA TGTGCCAGCAGTCGCGTCCCGGTGGCTAGCGGGTACACAGATACGCAGTATTTT. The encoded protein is CASSRVPVASGYTDTQYF.

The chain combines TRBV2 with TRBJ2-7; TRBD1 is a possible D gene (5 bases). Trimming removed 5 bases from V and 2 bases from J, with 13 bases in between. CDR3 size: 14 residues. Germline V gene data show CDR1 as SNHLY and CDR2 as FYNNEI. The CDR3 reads CASSTQGAAYEQYF. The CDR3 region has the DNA TGTGCCAGCAGTACCCAGGGTGCGGCCTACGAGCAGTACTTC.

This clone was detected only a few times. CDR3 residues: CASSGTGPLGRYEQYF. The CDR3 region has the DNA TGTGCCAGCAGTGGGACAGGCCCTTTGGGACGGTACGAGCAGTACTTC. This rearrangement joins TRBV28 to TRBJ2-7; the match to TRBD1 covers 8 bases. Germline loops: CDR1 MDHEN, CDR2 SYDVKM. V shed 5 bases, J shed 4 bases, and the junction held 13 bases outside the gene matches. The CDR3 is made up of 16 amino acids.

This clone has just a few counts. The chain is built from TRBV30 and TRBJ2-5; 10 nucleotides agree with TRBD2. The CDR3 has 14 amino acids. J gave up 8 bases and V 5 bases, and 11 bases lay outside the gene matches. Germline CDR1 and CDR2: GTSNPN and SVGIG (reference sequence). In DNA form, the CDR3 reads TGTGCCTGGGACATAGCGGGAGGCGAGGTTACCCAGTACTTC. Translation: CAWDIAGGEVTQYF. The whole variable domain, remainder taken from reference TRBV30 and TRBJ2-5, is SQTIHQWPATLVQPVGSPLSLECTVEGTSNPNLYWYRQAAGRGLQLLFYSVGIGQISSEVPQNLSASRPQDRQFILSSKKLLLSDSGFYLCAWDIAGGEVTQYFGPGTRLLVL.

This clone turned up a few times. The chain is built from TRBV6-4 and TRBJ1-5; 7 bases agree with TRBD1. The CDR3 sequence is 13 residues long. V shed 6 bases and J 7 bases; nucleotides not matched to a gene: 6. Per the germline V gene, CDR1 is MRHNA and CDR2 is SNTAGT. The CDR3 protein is CASSTGAGQPQHF. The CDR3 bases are TGTGCCAGCAGCACAGGGGCAGGGCAGCCCCAGCATTTT.

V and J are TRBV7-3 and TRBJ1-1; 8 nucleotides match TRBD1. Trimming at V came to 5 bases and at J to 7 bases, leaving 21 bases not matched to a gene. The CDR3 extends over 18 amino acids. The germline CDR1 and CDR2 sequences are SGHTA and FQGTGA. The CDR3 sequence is CASSRRDQGAPCCLEAFF. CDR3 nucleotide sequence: TGTGCCAGCAGCCGACGAGACCAGGGGGCGCCTTGTTGTCTTGAAGCTTTCTTT.

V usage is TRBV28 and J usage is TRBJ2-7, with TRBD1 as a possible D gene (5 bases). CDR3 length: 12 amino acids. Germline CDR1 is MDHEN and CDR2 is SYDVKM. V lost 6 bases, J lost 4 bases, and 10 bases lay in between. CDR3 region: CASRPQGYEQYF. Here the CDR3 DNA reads TGTGCCAGCAGACCTCAGGGTTACGAGCAGTACTTC.

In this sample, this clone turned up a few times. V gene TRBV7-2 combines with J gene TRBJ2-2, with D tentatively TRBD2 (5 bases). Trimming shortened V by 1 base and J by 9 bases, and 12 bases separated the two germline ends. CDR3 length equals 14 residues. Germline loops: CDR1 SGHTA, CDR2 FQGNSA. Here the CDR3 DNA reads TGTGCCAGCAGCTTAGACGGGATTAACAGGGAGCTGTTTTTT. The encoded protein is CASSLDGINRELFF.

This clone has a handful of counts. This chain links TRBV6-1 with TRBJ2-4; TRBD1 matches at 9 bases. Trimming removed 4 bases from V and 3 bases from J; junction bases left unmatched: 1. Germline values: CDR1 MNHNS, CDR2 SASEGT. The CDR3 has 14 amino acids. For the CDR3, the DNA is TGTGCCAGCAGTGTGACAGGGGGCAAAAACATTCAGTACTTC. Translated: CASSVTGGKNIQYF.

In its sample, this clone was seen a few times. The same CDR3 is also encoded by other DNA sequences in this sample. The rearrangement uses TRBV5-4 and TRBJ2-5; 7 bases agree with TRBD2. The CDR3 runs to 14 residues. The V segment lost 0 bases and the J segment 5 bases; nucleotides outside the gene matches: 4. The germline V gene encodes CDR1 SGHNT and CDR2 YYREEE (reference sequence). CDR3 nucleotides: TGTGCCAGCAGCTTGGGACTAGCTGGGGAGACCCAGTACTTC. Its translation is CASSLGLAGETQYF.

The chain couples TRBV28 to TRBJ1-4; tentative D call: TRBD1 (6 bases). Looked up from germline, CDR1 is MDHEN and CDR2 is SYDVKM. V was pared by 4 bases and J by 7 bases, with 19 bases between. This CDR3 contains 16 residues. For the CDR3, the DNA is TGTGCCAGCAGTTCTGGGGCTGCCAGGGGATTTGAAAAACTGTTTTTT. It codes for CASSSGAARGFEKLFF.

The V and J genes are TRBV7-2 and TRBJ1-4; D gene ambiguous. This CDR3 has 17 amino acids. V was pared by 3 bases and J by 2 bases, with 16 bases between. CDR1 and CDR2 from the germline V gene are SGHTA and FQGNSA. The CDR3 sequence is CASSFRRGLATNEKLFF. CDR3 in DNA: TGTGCCAGCAGCTTCCGTCGGGGTCTCGCCACTAATGAAAAACTGTTTTTT.

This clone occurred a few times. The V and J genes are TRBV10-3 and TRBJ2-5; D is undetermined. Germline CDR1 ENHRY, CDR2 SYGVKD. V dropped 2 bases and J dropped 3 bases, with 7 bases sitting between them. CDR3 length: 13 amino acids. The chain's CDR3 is CAISEATKETQYF. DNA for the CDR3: TGTGCCATCAGTGAGGCAACTAAAGAGACCCAGTACTTC.

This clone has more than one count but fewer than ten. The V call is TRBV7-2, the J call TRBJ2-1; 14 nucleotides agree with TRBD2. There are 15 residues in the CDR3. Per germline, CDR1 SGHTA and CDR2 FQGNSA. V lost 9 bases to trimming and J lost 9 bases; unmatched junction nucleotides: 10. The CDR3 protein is CASLPGLAGAGEQFF. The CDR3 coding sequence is TGTGCCAGTCTCCCGGGACTAGCGGGAGCGGGTGAGCAGTTCTTC.

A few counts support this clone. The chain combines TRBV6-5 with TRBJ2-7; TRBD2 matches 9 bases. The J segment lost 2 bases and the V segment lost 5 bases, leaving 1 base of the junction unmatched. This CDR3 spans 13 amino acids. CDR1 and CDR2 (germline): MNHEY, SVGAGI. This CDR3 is CASSAGGPYEQYF. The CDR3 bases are TGTGCCAGCAGTGCGGGAGGGCCCTACGAGCAGTACTTC.

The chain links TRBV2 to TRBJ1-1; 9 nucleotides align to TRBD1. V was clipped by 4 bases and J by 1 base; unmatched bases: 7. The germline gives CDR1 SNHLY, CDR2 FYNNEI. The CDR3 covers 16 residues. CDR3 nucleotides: TGTGCCAGCAGTGGCCTTTTGGGACAGGGGAACACTGAAGCTTTCTTT. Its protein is CASSGLLGQGNTEAFF.

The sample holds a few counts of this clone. The CDR3 coding sequence is TGTGCCAGCAGCCCGGGACTAGCGGGAGAAAGGTACGAGCAGTACTTC. This encodes CASSPGLAGERYEQYF. The V call is TRBV2, the J call TRBJ2-7; 14 bases map to TRBD2. V shed 6 bases and J 4 bases; nucleotides not matched to a gene: 8. Germline V gene data show CDR1 as SNHLY and CDR2 as FYNNEI. The CDR3 runs to 16 residues.